This TCR beta chain was identified during a study of CD8+CD57+ T cells in acquired aplastic anemia. Study in general: Each DNA sample taken from sorted CD4+ and CD8+ cells came to 3 to 4 ug on average.

Notes on the study in general: A set of roughly 27 CD8+ CDR3 sequences was shared between patients and controls, and these sequences appeared highly expressed in patients. Patients did not significantly differ from controls in CD8+ Simpson's diversity.

Those patients picked for sequencing had displayed CD8+CD57+ cell expansion on flow cytometry. Germline CDR1 and CDR2: MNHEY and SVGEGT. The V end was cut by 4 bases, the J end by 3 bases, with 16 bases between. The length of the CDR3 is 15 residues. This clonotype occurred many times. Antigen: not known. CDR3 and TCR beta VDJ profiling relied on genomic DNA as the template. A single record per CDR3 protein comes from TCRdb applying MiXCR to the reads. The profile covers 150,000 to 200,000 distinct CDR3 sequences, with 48% appearing a single time and about 31% taken by the ten largest. Material for sequencing was sorted CD4+, CD8+, or CD8+CD57+ T cells (not recorded which) from PBMCs. The chain is built from TRBV6-2 or TRBV6-3 and TRBJ2-7; D is undetermined. The sequence was obtained from a human donor with aplastic anemia. The CDR3 loop reads CASSSLSSWNYEQYF. The CDR3 DNA follows: TGTGCCAGCAGTTCATTAAGTTCGTGGAACTACGAGCAGTACTTC.